This passage covers 21 T cell receptor beta chains from one sample sequenced in a study of monozygotic twins with inflammatory bowel disease. TCRdb re-called the 5' RACE reads and catalogs CDR3 proteins one per entry, DNA excluded. This sample's clone table lists 90,000 to 110,000 distinct CDR3 sequences. Sequenced material: blood. The receptors were gathered from a human donor with ulcerative colitis or Crohn's disease, or a healthy co-twin of an affected twin (not recorded which).

The V call is TRBV5-5, the J call TRBJ2-7; TCRdb reports TRBD2, a call that lacks DNA to check it against. CDR1 is SGHKS, CDR2 YYEKEE, per germline (reference sequence). The CDR3 sequence is 17 residues long. CDR3 loop: CASSLPRPGLQNYEQYF. The full variable domain, completed using reference TRBV5-5 and TRBJ2-7, is DAGVTQSPTHLIKTRGQQVTLRCSPISGHKSVSWYQQVLGQGPQFIFQYYEKEERGRGNFPDRFSARQFPNYSSELNVNALLLGDSALYLCASSLPRPGLQNYEQYFGPGTRLTVT.

This chain connects TRBV7-9 to TRBJ2-7. This CDR3 is 13 amino acids long. Germline assignment: CDR1 SEHNR and CDR2 FQNEAQ (reference sequence). CDR3 region: CASSPWTSYEQYF.

The J gene is TRBJ1-1, the V gene TRBV7-2; TCRdb outputs TRBD1, but without DNA this stays unchecked. The CDR3 totals 14 residues. From germline, CDR1 is SGHTA and CDR2 FQGNSA. The CDR3 region is CASSWGQGRTEAFF.

V is TRBV5-1 and J is TRBJ2-3; the TCRdb D gene call, TRBD2, has no DNA to confirm it. Looked up from germline, CDR1 is SGHRS and CDR2 is YFSETQ. This CDR3 is built from 15 residues. CDR3 region: CASSFRARATDTQYF.

V and J are TRBV12-2 and TRBJ1-2; TCRdb's assignment of TRBD1 cannot be checked, as there is no DNA. TRBV12-2 is marked as a pseudogene. This CDR3 contains 18 residues. The CDR3 spells CASRLAPWTQDPNYGYTF.

The V gene is TRBV12-3 or TRBV12-4, the J gene TRBJ2-1; TCRdb proposes TRBD2, but this gene call is untestable without DNA. The CDR3 is 16 residues long. Here the CDR3 reads CASSLRTSGSDGEQFF.

The chain links TRBV7-9 to TRBJ1-1; TCRdb selects TRBD1, and the lack of DNA leaves this call unchecked. Germline loops: CDR1 SEHNR, CDR2 FQNEAQ (reference sequence). This CDR3 comprises 15 residues. This CDR3 is CASSRGAGRNTEAFF. The full variable domain, in which reference TRBV7-9 and TRBJ1-1 provide the parts outside the CDR3, is DTGVSQNPRHKITKRGQNVTFRCDPISEHNRLYWYRQTLGQGPEFLTYFQNEAQLEKSRLLSDRFSAERPKGSFSTLEIQRTEQGDSAMYLCASSRGAGRNTEAFFGQGTRLTVV.

The chain's CDR3 is CASGQGGEYTEAFF. The chain carries TRBV5-1 and TRBJ1-1; TCRdb returns TRBD1, unconfirmable since there is no DNA. The CDR3 is 14 amino acids. Looked up from germline, CDR1 is SGHRS and CDR2 is YFSETQ.

J is TRBJ1-6 and V is TRBV2; TCRdb gives TRBD1 as the D gene, but with no DNA this cannot be confirmed. CDR1 SNHLY and CDR2 FYNNEI come from the germline V gene. CDR3 length equals 15 residues. The CDR3 is CASREPAAPNSPLHF.

The CDR3: CASRPSDPQETQYF. V gene TRBV27 combines with J gene TRBJ2-5; TCRdb returns TRBD2, unconfirmable since there is no DNA. This CDR3 region has 14 residues. The germline CDR1 and CDR2 sequences are MNHEY and SMNVEV (reference sequence).

CDR3: CASSLRAEGWKTQYF. This chain links TRBV12-3 or TRBV12-4 with TRBJ2-5; TCRdb selects TRBD2, and the lack of DNA leaves this call unchecked. The CDR3 runs to 15 residues.

The gene calls are TRBV27 and TRBJ2-2; the TCRdb call, TRBD1, lacks DNA for checking. The CDR3 loop spans 12 amino acids. Germline V CDR1 and CDR2: MNHEY, SMNVEV (reference sequence). The CDR3 protein is CASSPLAGELFF.

The rearrangement links TRBV5-6 to TRBJ1-3; there is no DNA to check the TCRdb D call of TRBD1. This CDR3 is 16 amino acids long. In germline, CDR1 is SGHDT, CDR2 YYEEEE. The CDR3 here is CASSPDRGYSGNTIYF.

The chain has TRBV5-6 and TRBJ2-7; TCRdb gives TRBD1 as the D gene, but with no DNA this cannot be confirmed. The CDR3 extends over 17 amino acids. Germline V gives CDR1 SGHDT, CDR2 YYEEEE. CDR3: CASSSELKTGSGYEQYF.

The rearrangement joins TRBV20-1 to TRBJ1-1; the TRBD1 assignment by TCRdb is unverifiable without DNA. CDR1 DFQATT and CDR2 SNEGSKA come from the germline V gene (reference sequence). CDR3 length: 16 residues. CDR3 protein: CSARFGTGIGRTEAFF.

The chain's CDR3 is CSARDRGLYNEQFF. The chain recombines TRBV20-1 with TRBJ2-1; TCRdb's assignment of TRBD1 cannot be checked, as there is no DNA. This CDR3 has 14 residues. Germline loops: CDR1 DFQATT, CDR2 SNEGSKA (reference sequence).

The chain couples TRBV6-5 to TRBJ1-5. This CDR3 region has 14 residues. Germline V gives CDR1 MNHEY, CDR2 SVGAGI. This CDR3 is CASSYYGVNQPQHF.

This rearrangement joins TRBV7-9 to TRBJ1-6; TCRdb returns TRBD1, unconfirmable since there is no DNA. Germline lookup yields CDR1 SEHNR and CDR2 FQNEAQ (reference sequence). The CDR3 runs to 16 residues. This CDR3 reads CASSPEGGAYNSPLHF.

This sequence joins TRBV29-1 and TRBJ1-1. CDR1 is SQVTM, CDR2 ANQGSEA, per germline. The CDR3 totals 14 residues. CDR3 region: CSVEGGLSNTEAFF.

V is TRBV6-6 and J is TRBJ2-1; TCRdb lists TRBD2, though no DNA is available to test this call. Germline values: CDR1 MNHNY, CDR2 SVGAGI (reference sequence). The CDR3 covers 14 residues. This CDR3 is CASSPGSQNNEQFF.

The chain links TRBV5-6 to TRBJ2-3. The germline V gene has CDR1 SGHDT and CDR2 YYEEEE. The CDR3 contains 13 residues. CDR3 loop: CASSLVSTDTQYF.